What follows describes a single TCR beta chain. This entry comes from a study of T cell responses to AZD1222 COVID-19 vaccine. Repertoires were generated with immunoSEQ multiplex PCR, while TCRdb's copy carries only in-frame clones and drops some. In the table there are around 20,000 clones, 80% to 85% of which are singletons. This clonotype was sampled from an adult who received the AZD1222 COVID-19 vaccine. Sequenced here: peripheral blood, sampled 28 days after the second AZD1222 dose.

CDR3 amino acids: CASSSPTSGNYEQYF. In DNA form, the CDR3 reads TGTGCCAGCAGCTCTCCGACTAGCGGGAACTACGAGCAGTACTTC. The rearrangement uses TRBV3-1 (or the pseudogene TRBV3-2) and TRBJ2-7, with 11 positions matching TRBD2. This CDR3 comprises 15 residues. CDR1 and CDR2 from the germline V gene are LGHDT and YNNKEL (reference sequence). V gave up 5 bases and J gave up 3 bases; unmatched junction bases: 6.